This T cell receptor beta chain was identified during a study of quantifying T cell responses using KT2 cells (TCRdb year 2017). In the study overall: RNA was DNase-treated and reverse transcribed with TCR alpha and beta constant-region primers, mostly using SuperScript III. Under optimum conditions, the efficiency of the T4 ligation step was estimated to be more than 9.5%. PCR2 was run as a SYBR Green qPCR and stopped at a predetermined fluorescence threshold to avoid over-amplification.

Library preparation used UMI-ligation and nested PCR. T4 RNA ligase 1 was used to ligate a single-stranded oligonucleotide containing the Illumina SP2 sequence and a UMI to the 3' end of the cDNA. PCR1 used around 4 cycles (98 degrees C 15 s, 69 degrees C 30 s, 72 degrees C 40 s), and the beta primer was an equimolar mix of RC1.1 and RC1.2 that covered TRBC1 and TRBC2. From PCR2 onward, TCR alpha and beta chains were processed separately, and sample indices and Illumina adaptors were added. The UMI comprised 12 random nucleotides, as two hexamers separated by a spacer, placed after an 8-base spacer. Libraries were sequenced on an Illumina MiSeq with v2 2x251 paired-end chemistry, typically about a dozen samples per run. To increase diversity, roughly 5-8% PhiX DNA was added to each sequencing library. In the original analysis: bcl2fastq converted raw reads to FASTQ, and Demultiplexor demultiplexed the reads by dual indices. V and J genes were assigned by Decombinator through tag matching that permitted a single base-pair mismatch. UMIs were used by Collapsinator to correct both sequencing errors and frequency errors caused by PCR heterogeneity. CDR3Translator turned Decombinator identifiers into nucleotide sequence, translated that sequence into amino acids, and pulled out the CDR3 based on C- and N-terminal motifs. A cluster of KT2 sequences sharing one unique molecular identifier was counted as one distinct KT2 TCR. The public reads were reprocessed in TCRdb via fastp at Q25 and MiXCR, keeping in-frame beta chains. CDR3 protein duplicates are merged, each entry listing the most common genes and DNA. Here the V and J calls rest on TCRdb's processing, not on the authors' analysis. Across this sample there are just under 50,000 distinct CDR3 sequences, with around 10% seen only once. The ten most abundant clones make up roughly a tenth of the sample.

CDR1 and CDR2 (LNHNV, YYDKDF) derive from the germline V gene (reference sequence). The CDR3 has 16 amino acids, counting the end cysteine and phenylalanine. Of all the DNA, just the CDR3 is kept, 48 bases in frame from base 1. Known numbers of KT2, a T cell clone whose TCR had been sequenced previously, were spiked into unfractionated PBMC to test the sensitivity and accuracy of the pipeline. A range of KT2-to-PBMC ratios was generated by mixing KT2 cells with a fixed number of PBMC. About this clonotype: Its antigen has not been determined. No base quality information exists; no much larger clone differs at one position.

The research as a whole found: A linear scaling of KT2 alpha and beta sequence counts with input KT2 cell number was observed over several orders of magnitude. Even at the lowest spike-in tested, roughly one KT2 cell per 100,000 PBMC, KT2 sequences were still detected. Saturation was seen in the detection of KT2 sequences when very high numbers of KT2 cells were spiked in. This TCR sequencing study did not compare the pipeline side by side with other TCR sequencing techniques.

The chain is encoded by TRBV15 joined to TRBJ2-7; 14 bases in the middle match TRBD2. The clonotype originates from a human donor. The sample was PBMCs spiked with cells of the T cell clone KT2. The CDR3 here reads CATSPGTSGGSYEQYF. The DNA is TGTGCGACAAGCCCCGGGACTAGCGGGGGCTCCTACGAGCAGTACTTC. This CDR3, with the reference TRBV15 and TRBJ2-7 proteins standing in past its ends, gives the full variable domain DAMVIQNPRYQVTQFGKPVTLSCSQTLNHNVMYWYQQKSSQAPKLLFHYYDKDFNNEADTPDNFQSRRPNTSFCFLDIRSPGLGDTAMYLCATSPGTSGGSYEQYFGPGTRLTVT.